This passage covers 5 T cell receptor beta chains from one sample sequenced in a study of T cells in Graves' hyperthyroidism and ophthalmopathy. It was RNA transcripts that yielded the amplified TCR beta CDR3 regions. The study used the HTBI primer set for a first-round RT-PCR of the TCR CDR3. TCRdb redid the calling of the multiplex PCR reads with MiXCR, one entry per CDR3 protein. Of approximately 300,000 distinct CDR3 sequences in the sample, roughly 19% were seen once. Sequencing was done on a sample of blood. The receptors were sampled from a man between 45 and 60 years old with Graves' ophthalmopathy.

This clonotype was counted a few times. CDR3 in DNA: TGTGCCAGCACCCCAGTCGAGCAGGGGGCAGGCGGCTACACCTTC. This sequence encodes CASTPVEQGAGGYTF. The chain is built from TRBV7-6 and TRBJ1-2; 8 bases fit TRBD1. Germline lookup yields CDR1 SGHVS and CDR2 FNYEAQ. Trimming took 7 bases from V and 8 from J; bases not matched to a gene: 15. The CDR3 has 15 residues.

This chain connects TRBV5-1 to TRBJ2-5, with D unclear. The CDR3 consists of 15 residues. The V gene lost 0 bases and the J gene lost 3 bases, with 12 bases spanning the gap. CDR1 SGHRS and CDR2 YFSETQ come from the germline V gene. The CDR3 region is CASSLGPRSEETQYF. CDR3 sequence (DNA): TGCGCCAGCAGCTTGGGCCCTAGGAGCGAAGAGACCCAGTACTTC.

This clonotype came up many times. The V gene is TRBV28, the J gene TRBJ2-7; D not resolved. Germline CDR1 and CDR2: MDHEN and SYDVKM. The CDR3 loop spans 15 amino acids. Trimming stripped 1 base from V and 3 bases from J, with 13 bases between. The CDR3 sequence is CASSLSRFHRYEQYF. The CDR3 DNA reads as TGTGCCAGCAGTTTATCCCGCTTCCATCGCTACGAGCAGTACTTC.

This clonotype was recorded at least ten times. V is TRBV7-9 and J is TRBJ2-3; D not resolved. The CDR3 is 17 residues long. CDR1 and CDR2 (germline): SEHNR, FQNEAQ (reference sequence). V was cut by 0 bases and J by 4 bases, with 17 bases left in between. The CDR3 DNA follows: TGTGCCAGCAGCTTAGCGTGGCCCCCCTCTACGCCAGATACGCAGTATTTT. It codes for CASSLAWPPSTPDTQYF.

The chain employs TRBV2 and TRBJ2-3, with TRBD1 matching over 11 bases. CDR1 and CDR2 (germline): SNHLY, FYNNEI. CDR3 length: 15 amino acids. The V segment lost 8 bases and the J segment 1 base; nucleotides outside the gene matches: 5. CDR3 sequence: CASEGQGAGTDTQYF. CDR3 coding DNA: TGTGCCAGCGAAGGACAGGGGGCAGGCACAGATACGCAGTATTTT.